This entry is about one T cell receptor beta chain. Germline V lookup: CDR1 LGHNA, CDR2 YSLEER. The CDR3 has 16 residues. V was clipped by 0 bases and J by 1 base, with 10 bases between them. Clones were read by immunoSEQ multiplex PCR, and TCRdb kept only the in-frame ones, dropping some. The repertoire holds roughly 90,000 clones, with more than 85% as singletons. These data come from a study of T cell changes during pregnancy in multiple sclerosis. The material was peripheral blood, obtained before pregnancy. The rearrangement uses TRBV4-3 and TRBJ1-5; tentative D call: TRBD1 (5 bases). The receptor's source is a female donor with multiple sclerosis, enrolled in a pregnancy study. The CDR3 nucleotides are TGCGCCAGCAGCCAAGATGTGGCAGGGAGCAATCAGCCCCAGCATTTT. It codes for CASSQDVAGSNQPQHF.